The rows below give T cell receptor beta chains drawn from one sample of a study of CD8 T cells in Susac syndrome. One entry per CDR3 protein, called by TCRdb with MiXCR from the immunoSEQ multiplex PCR reads. This table holds about 120,000 distinct CDR3 sequences, roughly 93% found once. Material for sequencing was CD4+ T cells from PBMCs. These receptors were obtained from a human donor with multiple sclerosis. Both conserved end residues are part of each CDR3. The D gene is left open where the match is weak. Clone size appears in some rows only: once, few, many, or a class for an expanded clone.

abundance,j_gene,d_gene,v_gene,CDR3aa,CDR3nt
.,TRBJ2-5,TRBD2,TRBV6-5,CASSTGDYTQETQYF,TGTGCCAGCAGTACCGGGGACTATACCCAAGAGACCCAGTACTTC
few,TRBJ2-1,.,TRBV12-3/TRBV12-4,CASSPQGYEQFF,TGTGCCAGCAGTCCCCAGGGCTATGAGCAGTTCTTC
once,TRBJ1-1,.,TRBV20-1,CSARTSTEAFF,TGCAGTGCTAGGACAAGCACTGAAGCTTTCTTT
.,TRBJ1-4,.,TRBV28,CASSLYRTNEKLFF,TGTGCCAGCAGTTTATATAGGACTAATGAAAAACTGTTTTTT
once,TRBJ1-4,.,TRBV18,CASSGDYEKLFF,TGTGCCAGCTCAGGGGACTACGAAAAACTGTTTTTT
.,TRBJ2-5,.,TRBV20-1,CSVPRGPAGETQYF,TGCAGTGTTCCGCGGGGGCCCGCCGGGGAGACCCAGTACTTC
.,TRBJ2-7,TRBD1,TRBV3-1,CASSPWRGTGDNEQYF,TGTGCCAGCAGCCCGTGGAGGGGGACAGGGGACAACGAGCAGTACTTC
.,TRBJ1-2,.,TRBV30,CAWSPSQGVGNYGYTF,TGTGCCTGGAGTCCCTCTCAGGGAGTTGGTAACTATGGCTACACCTTC
.,TRBJ2-1,TRBD2,TRBV20-1,CSARDRTSGGAGEQFF,TGCAGTGCTAGAGATAGGACTAGCGGGGGGGCTGGTGAGCAGTTCTTC
.,TRBJ1-1,TRBD1,TRBV12-5,CASARTGSYVVNTEAFF,TGTGCTAGTGCTCGGACAGGGTCGTATGTTGTGAACACTGAAGCTTTCTTT
.,TRBJ2-2,.,TRBV4-1,CASSQGPRGNTGELFF,TGCGCCAGCAGCCAAGGCCCCAGGGGAAACACCGGGGAGCTGTTTTTT
.,TRBJ1-1,TRBD1,TRBV5-1,CASSLGGTEMNTEAFF,TGCGCCAGCAGCTTGGGAGGGACAGAAATGAACACTGAAGCTTTCTTT
.,TRBJ2-6,.,TRBV30,CAWSGDSFSGANVLTF,TGTGCCTGGAGTGGTGACTCGTTCTCTGGGGCCAACGTCCTGACTTTC
.,TRBJ1-3,.,TRBV3-1,CASSQGTPGSNTIYF,TGTGCCAGCAGCCAAGGGACTCCCGGGAGTAACACCATATATTTT
once,TRBJ2-3,.,TRBV5-1,CASSKSTGTSTDTQYF,TGCGCCAGCAGCAAGTCGACAGGGACTAGCACAGATACGCAGTATTTT
.,TRBJ1-2,.,TRBV28,CASSSGPLPSYGYTF,TGTGCCAGCAGTTCGGGGCCGCTCCCATCCTATGGCTACACCTTC
.,TRBJ1-5,TRBD1,TRBV6-5,CASSYSLTGGPQPQHF,TGTGCCAGCAGTTACTCGCTCACAGGGGGCCCTCAGCCCCAGCATTTT
.,TRBJ2-3,.,TRBV24-1,CATSDPSTDTQYF,TGTGCCACCAGTGACCCCAGCACAGATACGCAGTATTTT